Listed below are T cell receptor beta chains from one sample, sequenced in a study of cytomegalovirus exposure and HLA in healthy donors. The repertoire was sequenced with immunoSEQ multiplex PCR; TCRdb's copy has only in-frame clones and lacks some. This sample has approximately 120,000 clones; about two thirds occur once, and the top ten carry about 5.7%. Sequencing was done on a sample of PBMCs. The receptors were sampled from a woman aged 70 to 79 in good health and CMV-seropositive. Both conserved end residues are part of each CDR3. A D gene is named only where the DNA matches it firmly. Clone size is given for some rows only: seen once, a few or many times, or a class if the clone is expanded.

CDR3 length: 15
D gene: TRBD1
V gene: TRBV7-6
clone size: .
J gene: TRBJ2-7
CDR3 protein: CASSLDGTGSYEQYF
CDR3 DNA: TGTGCCAGCAGCTTAGATGGGACAGGGTCGTACGAGCAGTACTTC

CDR3 length: 14
D gene: TRBD1
V gene: TRBV19
clone size: .
J gene: TRBJ2-5
CDR3 protein: CATGDRTTQETQYF
CDR3 DNA: TGTGCCACTGGGGACAGAACCACCCAAGAGACCCAGTACTTC

CDR3 length: 14
D gene: .
V gene: TRBV7-6
clone size: .
J gene: TRBJ1-5
CDR3 protein: CASSEGVFSQPQHF
CDR3 DNA: TGTGCCAGCAGCGAGGGGGTTTTCTCCCAGCCCCAGCATTTT

CDR3 length: 16
D gene: .
V gene: TRBV4-2
clone size: .
J gene: TRBJ1-2
CDR3 protein: CASSQEGLGQGYGYTF
CDR3 DNA: TGTGCCAGCAGCCAAGAAGGGTTGGGGCAGGGATATGGCTACACCTTC

CDR3 length: 16
D gene: .
V gene: TRBV4-2
clone size: .
J gene: TRBJ1-4
CDR3 protein: CASSQSTGRTNEKLFF
CDR3 DNA: TGTGCCAGCAGCCAGTCTACAGGGAGAACTAATGAAAAACTGTTTTTT

CDR3 length: 10
D gene: TRBD1
V gene: TRBV19
clone size: once
J gene: TRBJ1-2
CDR3 protein: CATQGDGYTF
CDR3 DNA: TGTGCTACCCAGGGGGATGGCTACACCTTC

CDR3 length: 13
D gene: TRBD1
V gene: TRBV2
clone size: .
J gene: TRBJ1-1
CDR3 protein: CASSADRDTEAFF
CDR3 DNA: TGTGCCAGCAGTGCCGACAGGGATACTGAAGCTTTCTTT

CDR3 length: 14
D gene: TRBD2
V gene: TRBV29-1
clone size: .
J gene: TRBJ2-3
CDR3 protein: CSVTLAGGADTQYF
CDR3 DNA: TGCAGCGTAACCTTAGCGGGGGGGGCAGATACGCAGTATTTT

CDR3 length: 11
D gene: TRBD2
V gene: TRBV27
clone size: .
J gene: TRBJ2-1
CDR3 protein: CASGGGNEQFF
CDR3 DNA: TGTGCCTCGGGGGGGGGCAATGAGCAGTTCTTC

CDR3 length: 15
D gene: .
V gene: TRBV5-1
clone size: .
J gene: TRBJ1-1
CDR3 protein: CASSRDTSRGTEAFF
CDR3 DNA: TGCGCCAGCAGCCGGGACACATCGAGAGGCACTGAAGCTTTCTTT

CDR3 length: 16
D gene: TRBD1
V gene: TRBV5-1
clone size: .
J gene: TRBJ2-5
CDR3 protein: CASSSKTTGSGETQYF
CDR3 DNA: TGCGCCAGCAGCTCGAAGACGACAGGGTCCGGGGAGACCCAGTACTTC

CDR3 length: 15
D gene: TRBD1
V gene: TRBV7-8
clone size: few
J gene: TRBJ2-7
CDR3 protein: CASSLEQGFSYEQYF
CDR3 DNA: TGTGCCAGCAGCTTAGAACAGGGGTTCTCCTACGAGCAGTACTTC

CDR3 length: 13
D gene: .
V gene: TRBV29-1
clone size: few
J gene: TRBJ1-2
CDR3 protein: CSVSITGLSGYTF
CDR3 DNA: TGCAGCGTTTCGATTACGGGTCTTTCGGGCTACACCTTC

CDR3 length: 15
D gene: TRBD1
V gene: TRBV10-3
clone size: once
J gene: TRBJ2-7
CDR3 protein: CAISAGTGVSYEQYF
CDR3 DNA: TGTGCCATCAGTGCCGGGACAGGGGTGTCCTACGAGCAGTACTTC

CDR3 length: 15
D gene: .
V gene: TRBV5-1
clone size: few
J gene: TRBJ1-5
CDR3 protein: CASSSLGGERQPQHF
CDR3 DNA: TGCGCCAGCAGCTCCCTTGGGGGGGAGCGTCAGCCCCAGCATTTT

CDR3 length: 14
D gene: .
V gene: TRBV15
clone size: .
J gene: TRBJ2-5
CDR3 protein: CATSRDLSQETQYF
CDR3 DNA: TGTGCCACCAGCAGAGATCTCAGTCAAGAGACCCAGTACTTC

CDR3 length: 13
D gene: TRBD2
V gene: TRBV30
clone size: .
J gene: TRBJ2-7
CDR3 protein: CAWSRAGVYEQYF
CDR3 DNA: TGTGCCTGGAGTAGAGCGGGGGTTTACGAGCAGTACTTC

CDR3 length: 14
D gene: .
V gene: TRBV4-1
clone size: .
J gene: TRBJ1-2
CDR3 protein: CASSQESQVYGYTF
CDR3 DNA: TGCGCCAGCAGCCAAGAATCTCAGGTGTATGGCTACACCTTC

CDR3 length: 14
D gene: TRBD2
V gene: TRBV5-4
clone size: .
J gene: TRBJ2-5
CDR3 protein: CASRRGGADETQYF
CDR3 DNA: TGTGCCAGCAGGCGCGGGGGGGCCGATGAGACCCAGTACTTC

CDR3 length: 15
D gene: TRBD1
V gene: TRBV19
clone size: .
J gene: TRBJ1-3
CDR3 protein: CASSNQGGSGNTIYF
CDR3 DNA: TGTGCCAGTAGTAATCAGGGGGGCTCTGGAAACACCATATATTTT

CDR3 length: 16
D gene: TRBD1
V gene: TRBV5-1
clone size: once
J gene: TRBJ2-3
CDR3 protein: CASSLRAGGNTDTQYF
CDR3 DNA: TGCGCCAGCAGCCTCCGTGCAGGGGGCAACACAGATACGCAGTATTTT

CDR3 length: 16
D gene: TRBD1
V gene: TRBV2
clone size: few
J gene: TRBJ1-1
CDR3 protein: CASRQQGAVLFTEAFF
CDR3 DNA: TGTGCCAGCAGACAACAGGGGGCAGTACTTTTCACTGAAGCTTTCTTT

CDR3 length: 16
D gene: .
V gene: TRBV5-1
clone size: .
J gene: TRBJ1-4
CDR3 protein: CASSLPSQAPGEKLFF
CDR3 DNA: TGCGCCAGCAGCTTGCCCTCACAGGCCCCTGGGGAAAAACTGTTTTTT

CDR3 length: 15
D gene: .
V gene: TRBV5-6
clone size: .
J gene: TRBJ2-1
CDR3 protein: CASSSLDSSYNEQFF
CDR3 DNA: TGTGCCAGCAGCTCCCTGGACAGCTCCTACAATGAGCAGTTCTTC

CDR3 length: 13
D gene: .
V gene: TRBV4-1
clone size: .
J gene: TRBJ2-5
CDR3 protein: CASSPRAEGTQYF
CDR3 DNA: TGCGCCAGCAGCCCCCGGGCGGAGGGGACCCAGTACTTC

CDR3 length: 14
D gene: .
V gene: TRBV18
clone size: .
J gene: TRBJ1-4
CDR3 protein: CASSPGATNEKLFF
CDR3 DNA: TGTGCCAGCTCCCCGGGGGCAACTAATGAAAAACTGTTTTTT